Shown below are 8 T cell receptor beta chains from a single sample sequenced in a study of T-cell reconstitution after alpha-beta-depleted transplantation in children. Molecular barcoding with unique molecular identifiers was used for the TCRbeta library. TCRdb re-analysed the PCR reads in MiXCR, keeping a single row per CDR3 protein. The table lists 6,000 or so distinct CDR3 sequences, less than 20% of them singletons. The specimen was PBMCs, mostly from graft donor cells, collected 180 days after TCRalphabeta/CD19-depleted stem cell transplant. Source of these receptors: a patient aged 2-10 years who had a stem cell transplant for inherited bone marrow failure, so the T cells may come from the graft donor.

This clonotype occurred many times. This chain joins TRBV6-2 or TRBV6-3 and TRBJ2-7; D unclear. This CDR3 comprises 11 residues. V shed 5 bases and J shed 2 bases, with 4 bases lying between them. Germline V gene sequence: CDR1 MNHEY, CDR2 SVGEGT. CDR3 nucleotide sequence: TGTGCCAGCAGTCGCGCCTACGAGCAGTACTTC. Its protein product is CASSRAYEQYF.

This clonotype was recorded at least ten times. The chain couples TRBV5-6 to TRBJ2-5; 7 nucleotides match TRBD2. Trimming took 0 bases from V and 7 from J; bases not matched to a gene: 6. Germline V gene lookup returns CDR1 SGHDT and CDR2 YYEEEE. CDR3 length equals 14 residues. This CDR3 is CASSLGLAAPTQYF. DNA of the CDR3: TGTGCCAGCAGCTTGGGTCTAGCGGCCCCGACCCAGTACTTC.

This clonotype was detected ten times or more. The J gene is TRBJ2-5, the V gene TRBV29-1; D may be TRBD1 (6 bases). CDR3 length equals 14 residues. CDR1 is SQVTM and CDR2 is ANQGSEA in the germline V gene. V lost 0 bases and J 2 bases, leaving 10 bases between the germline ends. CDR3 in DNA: TGCAGCGTTGAAGACATGACAGGACAAGAGACCCAGTACTTC. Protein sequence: CSVEDMTGQETQYF.

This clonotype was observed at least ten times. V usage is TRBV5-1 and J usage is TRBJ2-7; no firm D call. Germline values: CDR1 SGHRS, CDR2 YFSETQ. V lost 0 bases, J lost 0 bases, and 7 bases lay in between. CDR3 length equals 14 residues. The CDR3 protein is CASSLVASSYEQYF. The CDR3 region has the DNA TGCGCCAGCAGCTTGGTGGCTAGCTCCTACGAGCAGTACTTC. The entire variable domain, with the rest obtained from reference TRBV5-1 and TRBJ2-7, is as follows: KAGVTQTPRYLIKTRGQQVTLSCSPISGHRSVSWYQQTPGQGLQFLFEYFSETQRNKGNFPGRFSGRQFSNSRSEMNVSTLELGDSALYLCASSLVASSYEQYFGPGTRLTVT.

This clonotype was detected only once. The CDR3 DNA reads TGTGCCAGCAGCTTACAGGGTAGAACCTACGAGCAGTACGTC. Encoded protein: CASSLQGRTYEQYV. The rearrangement links TRBV11-2 to TRBJ2-7, with TRBD1 as a possible D gene (5 bases). Trimming shortened V by 2 bases and J by 2 bases, and 10 bases separated the two germline ends. The CDR3 spans 14 residues. CDR1 SGHAT and CDR2 FQNNGV come from the germline V gene.

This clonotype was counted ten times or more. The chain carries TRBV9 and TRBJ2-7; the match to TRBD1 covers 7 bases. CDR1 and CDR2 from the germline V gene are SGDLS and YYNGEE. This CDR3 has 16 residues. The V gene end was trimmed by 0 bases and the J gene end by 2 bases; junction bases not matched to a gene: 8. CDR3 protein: CASSVGGQAATYEQYF. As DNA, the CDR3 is TGTGCCAGCAGCGTAGGCGGACAGGCTGCTACCTACGAGCAGTACTTC.

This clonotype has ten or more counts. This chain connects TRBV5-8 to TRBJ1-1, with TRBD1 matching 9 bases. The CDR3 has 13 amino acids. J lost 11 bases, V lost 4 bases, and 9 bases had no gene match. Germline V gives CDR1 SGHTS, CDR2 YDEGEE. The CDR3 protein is CASSLQGAFQAFF. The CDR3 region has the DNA TGTGCCAGCAGCCTACAGGGGGCGTTTCAGGCTTTCTTT.

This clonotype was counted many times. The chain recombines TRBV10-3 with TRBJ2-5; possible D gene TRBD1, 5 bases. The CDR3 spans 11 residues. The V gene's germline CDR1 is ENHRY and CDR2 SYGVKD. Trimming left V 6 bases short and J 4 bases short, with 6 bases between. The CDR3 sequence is CAIRGVETQYF. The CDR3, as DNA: TGTGCCATCAGAGGGGTAGAGACCCAGTACTTC.